The clone carrying this TCR beta chain has at least ten counts. Antigen unknown. This specimen belongs to a study of T cells after yellow fever vaccination. TCR cDNA, made by 5'RACE template switching, carried an added universal primer site and UMIs. TCRdb recomputed calls from the 5' RACE reads with MiXCR, one row per CDR3 protein. The sample contains more than 90,000 distinct CDR3 sequences, roughly 8.9% of which appear only once. This CDR3 spans 12 amino acids. V dropped 1 base and J dropped 4 bases, with 4 bases sitting between them. From germline, CDR1 is SGHRS and CDR2 YFSETQ. The study, taken as a whole, reports: Only a small proportion of the clonotypes turned up in both the CD4 and the CD8 compartments, likely arising from convergent recombination. Post-booster samples contained most primary-vaccination clones (just under 98% CD4, approximately 88% CD8). Peaking on day 5 versus 15, the secondary response was faster but weaker.

The chain is built from TRBV5-1 and TRBJ2-3; D gene ambiguous. The origin of this receptor is a man younger than 45 who received the YFV17D yellow fever vaccine. Source: CD8+ T cells sorted from PBMCs, taken 45 days after the yellow fever booster vaccination. This chain's CDR3 is CASSLTADTQYF. The CDR3 DNA follows: TGCGCCAGCAGCTTGACCGCAGATACGCAGTATTTT.